The rows below give T cell receptor beta chains drawn from one sample of a study of T cell responses to AZD1222 COVID-19 vaccine. TCRdb's copy holds only in-frame clones and misses some; the assay was immunoSEQ multiplex PCR. The data show fewer than 200,000 clones, 70% to 90% seen once. The sample consisted of peripheral blood, taken 28 days after the second AZD1222 dose. The receptor source for this set is an adult who received the AZD1222 COVID-19 vaccine. Each CDR3 is given with its conserved first and last residue. The D gene is left open where the match is weak. Some rows mark clone size as missing; the rest say once, few, many or name a class of expanded clone.

clone size	V gene	D gene	J gene	CDR3 protein	CDR3 DNA
few	TRBV11-2	-	TRBJ1-1	CASSLGTPYTEAFF	TGTGCCAGCAGCTTAGGTACACCGTACACTGAAGCTTTCTTT
-	TRBV2	TRBD1	TRBJ1-4	CASSGTGVNEKLFF	TGTGCCAGCAGTGGTACAGGGGTTAATGAAAAACTGTTTTTT
-	TRBV2	TRBD1	TRBJ1-1	CASSETGGWTEAFF	TGTGCCAGCAGTGAAACAGGGGGGTGGACTGAAGCTTTCTTT
-	TRBV6-5	-	TRBJ1-2	CASRKTTPASYTF	TGTGCCAGCAGGAAGACCACCCCGGCTAGCTACACCTTC
-	TRBV27	TRBD1	TRBJ1-5	CASSLKGAGQPQHF	TGTGCCAGCAGTTTAAAGGGGGCTGGCCAGCCCCAGCATTTT
-	TRBV5-6	-	TRBJ1-2	CASSLPEVSGYTF	TGTGCCAGCAGCTTGCCCGAGGTCTCCGGCTACACCTTC
-	TRBV5-1	-	TRBJ2-5	CASSPRGMETQYF	TGCGCCAGCAGCCCTCGAGGAATGGAGACCCAGTACTTC
few	TRBV6-5	TRBD2	TRBJ2-7	CASSTKLAVPYEQYF	TGTGCCAGCAGTACGAAACTAGCGGTGCCTTACGAGCAGTACTTC
-	TRBV6-5	TRBD1	TRBJ1-5	CASSTVTGVQPQHF	TGTGCCAGCAGTACCGTAACAGGGGTTCAGCCCCAGCATTTT
few	TRBV3-1/TRBV3-2	-	TRBJ1-2	CASSQERQQIYGYTF	TGTGCCAGCAGCCAAGAGAGACAGCAAATCTATGGCTACACCTTC
-	TRBV2	TRBD2	TRBJ2-1	CASSGSSGGWNEQFF	TGTGCCAGCAGTGGATCTAGCGGGGGGTGGAATGAGCAGTTCTTC
-	TRBV5-6	-	TRBJ2-7	CASSLDPAATSYEQYF	TGTGCCAGCAGCTTGGACCCAGCAGCCACCTCCTACGAGCAGTACTTC
-	TRBV20-1	TRBD2	TRBJ2-1	CSASRRGGYNEQFF	TGCAGTGCTAGTAGGCGGGGGGGGTACAATGAGCAGTTCTTC
-	TRBV12-5	TRBD1	TRBJ2-2	CASGSGQGVISVTGELFF	TGTGCTAGTGGTTCGGGACAGGGGGTTATATCGGTCACCGGGGAGCTGTTTTTT
-	TRBV24-1	-	TRBJ1-1	CATSDLPVNTEAFF	TGTGCCACCAGTGATTTACCGGTGAACACTGAAGCTTTCTTT
few	TRBV7-9	TRBD2	TRBJ2-7	CASSSPRTSGSYEQYF	TGTGCCAGCAGCTCCCCTAGGACTAGCGGCTCCTACGAGCAGTACTTC
few	TRBV4-1	-	TRBJ1-6	CASSQAGEGRNSPLHF	TGCGCCAGCAGCCAAGCCGGGGAGGGGCGGAATTCACCCCTCCACTTT
few	TRBV18	TRBD1	TRBJ1-1	CASSPGTGSVNTEAFF	TGTGCCAGCTCACCAGGGACAGGGTCGGTGAACACTGAAGCTTTCTTT
-	TRBV9	-	TRBJ1-2	CASSIRPNPNYGYTF	TGTGCCAGCAGCATAAGACCGAACCCTAACTATGGCTACACCTTC
once	TRBV5-8	-	TRBJ2-3	CASNPSTDTQYF	TGTGCCAGCAACCCAAGCACAGATACGCAGTATTTT
-	TRBV11-2	-	TRBJ2-1	CASSPAPGHYNEQFF	TGTGCCAGCAGCCCAGCGCCAGGGCACTACAATGAGCAGTTCTTC
-	TRBV25-1	TRBD2	TRBJ2-3	CASSEFKRGSTDTQYF	TGTGCCAGCAGTGAATTTAAGCGGGGAAGCACAGATACGCAGTATTTT
-	TRBV19	TRBD1	TRBJ1-1	CASSIRGQGYTEAFF	TGTGCCAGTAGTATTAGGGGACAGGGATACACTGAAGCTTTCTTT
-	TRBV6-5	-	TRBJ2-7	CASSYSWPGYEQYF	TGTGCCAGCAGTTACTCCTGGCCAGGTTACGAGCAGTACTTC
-	TRBV2	-	TRBJ1-6	CASSEVSRNSPLHF	TGTGCCAGCAGTGAAGTAAGCAGGAATTCACCCCTCCACTTT
-	TRBV27	TRBD2	TRBJ2-7	CASSPRAGGSYEQYF	TGTGCCAGCAGTCCCCGAGCGGGGGGGTCCTACGAGCAGTACTTC
-	TRBV6-4	-	TRBJ2-4	CASSERERIAKNIQYF	TGTGCCAGCAGTGAAAGGGAACGGATCGCCAAAAACATTCAGTACTTC
-	TRBV7-9	-	TRBJ2-1	CASSPRDSSSYNEQFF	TGTGCCAGCAGCCCGCGGGACAGCAGCTCCTACAATGAGCAGTTCTTC
-	TRBV18	TRBD2	TRBJ2-3	CASSPPQGFSRGDTDTQYF	TGTGCCAGCTCACCACCCCAGGGGTTCTCGCGGGGGGACACAGATACGCAGTATTTT
-	TRBV7-9	-	TRBJ2-7	CASSLSQGTYEQYF	TGTGCCAGCAGCCTCTCCCAGGGGACCTACGAGCAGTACTTC
few	TRBV3-1/TRBV3-2	-	TRBJ2-3	CASSRRPTKGKTDTQYF	TGTGCCAGCAGCCGCCGCCCGACGAAGGGTAAAACAGATACGCAGTATTTT
once	TRBV5-1	TRBD1	TRBJ2-5	CASSEGQGGFETQYF	TGCGCCAGCAGCGAGGGACAGGGAGGGTTTGAGACCCAGTACTTC
-	TRBV3-1/TRBV3-2	-	TRBJ1-4	CASSQVGFDEKLFF	TGTGCCAGCAGCCAAGTAGGGTTTGATGAAAAACTGTTTTTT
-	TRBV5-1	TRBD1	TRBJ1-2	CASSLGQGQRGYTF	TGCGCCAGCAGCCTAGGACAGGGCCAAAGGGGCTACACCTTC
-	TRBV5-1	-	TRBJ1-3	CASSLDGETGSGNTIYF	TGCGCCAGCAGCTTGGATGGGGAGACAGGCTCTGGAAACACCATATATTTT
-	TRBV10-3	-	TRBJ1-5	CAISESFSTASNQPQHF	TGTGCCATCAGTGAGTCGTTTTCGACGGCTAGCAATCAGCCCCAGCATTTT
once	TRBV18	-	TRBJ2-2	CASSPPNRVPTGELFF	TGTGCCAGCTCACCACCGAACCGGGTCCCCACCGGGGAGCTGTTTTTT
once	TRBV10-3	-	TRBJ1-5	CAISEDGRTKQPQHF	TGTGCCATCAGTGAGGACGGACGGACGAAACAGCCCCAGCATTTT
-	TRBV3-1/TRBV3-2	TRBD1	TRBJ1-3	CASSQETGQDQNSSGNTIYF	TGTGCCAGCAGCCAAGAGACCGGACAGGATCAGAACAGCTCAGGAAACACCATATATTTT
-	TRBV4-2	-	TRBJ1-6	CASSQVVGAGINSPLHF	TGTGCCAGCAGCCAAGTAGTTGGAGCAGGGATTAATTCACCCCTCCACTTT
-	TRBV4-1	-	TRBJ1-2	CASSQAGGRTPKRNYGYTF	TGCGCCAGCAGCCAAGCGGGCGGGCGGACGCCCAAAAGGAACTATGGCTACACCTTC
-	TRBV7-2	-	TRBJ2-1	CASRGGGIESSYNEQFF	TGTGCCAGTAGAGGAGGGGGGATCGAGAGCTCCTACAATGAGCAGTTCTTC
-	TRBV7-6	TRBD2	TRBJ2-1	CASSSALAGGKNEQFF	TGTGCCAGCAGCAGCGCACTAGCGGGGGGCAAGAATGAGCAGTTCTTC
-	TRBV15	-	TRBJ2-1	CATSRGGNGPPYNEQFF	TGTGCCACCAGCAGAGGTGGGAACGGACCGCCATACAATGAGCAGTTCTTC
-	TRBV3-1/TRBV3-2	-	TRBJ2-7	CASSQESYEQYF	TGTGCCAGCAGCCAAGAGAGCTACGAGCAGTACTTC
-	TRBV30	-	TRBJ2-1	CRASNDEQFF	TGTCGGGCTAGCAACGATGAGCAGTTCTTC
-	TRBV25-1	-	TRBJ1-2	CASSEHTTSGYTF	TGTGCCAGCAGTGAGCACACTACCTCTGGCTACACCTTC
-	TRBV4-1	-	TRBJ1-1	CASSHQGKNTEAFF	TGCGCCAGCAGCCATCAGGGTAAGAACACTGAAGCTTTCTTT
-	TRBV7-9	TRBD2	TRBJ2-1	CASSYGTSGVNEQFF	TGTGCCAGCAGCTATGGGACTAGCGGGGTAAATGAGCAGTTCTTC
-	TRBV7-9	-	TRBJ1-2	CASTKYRENYGYTF	TGTGCCAGCACCAAATACAGGGAAAACTATGGCTACACCTTC
-	TRBV19	TRBD1	TRBJ1-1	CASSRQGAEAFF	TGTGCCAGTAGTAGACAGGGGGCTGAAGCTTTCTTT
-	TRBV10-3	TRBD1	TRBJ1-1	CAMRTGMNTEAFF	TGTGCCATGCGGACAGGGATGAACACTGAAGCTTTCTTT
-	TRBV5-6	TRBD1	TRBJ2-5	CASSPRGPQETQYF	TGTGCCAGCAGCCCCAGGGGGCCTCAAGAGACCCAGTACTTC
-	TRBV5-1	-	TRBJ1-3	CASSLYSGPTPGNTIYF	TGCGCCAGCAGCTTGTATTCCGGACCCACTCCCGGAAACACCATATATTTT